This T cell receptor beta chain was retrieved from a study of cytomegalovirus exposure and HLA in healthy donors. Study results and caveats: Follow-up analysis found HLA locus-dependent TCR association rates, highest for DRB1 and lowest for HLA-C. There were 150 or so TCR beta chains listed as cytomegalovirus-associated. Most TCRs appeared rarely, but some public TCRs recurred in many donors. A classifier reportedly called cytomegalovirus status with high sensitivity and specificity.

As for this clone: The antigen is undetermined.

Amplification used 60 Vbeta primers and 13 Jbeta primers. Profiling relied on immunoSEQ multiplex PCR, and the TCRdb table lists in-frame clones only, not all of them. This table holds about 190,000 clones, roughly four fifths found once. In germline, CDR1 is SNHLY, CDR2 FYNNEI. The CDR3 length is 14 residues. V lost 5 bases and J lost 3, with 14 bases in between. Sequencing was carried out using PBMCs. This clonotype was sampled from a woman younger than 45 in good health and CMV-seropositive. This sequence joins TRBV2 and TRBJ2-7, with D unresolved. CDR3 coding DNA: TGTGCCAGCAGTCTAGAGCATACTCTCTACGAGCAGTACTTC. Its protein is CASSLEHTLYEQYF.